Listed below are T cell receptor beta chains from one sample, sequenced in a study of cytomegalovirus exposure and HLA in healthy donors. Clones were sequenced by immunoSEQ multiplex PCR, and TCRdb holds only the in-frame ones, with some missing. The table records around 140,000 clones, nearly 80% of them present only once. Sequencing was carried out using PBMCs. The receptors were gathered from a male donor in good health and CMV-seronegative. Both conserved end residues are part of each CDR3. A D gene is named only where the DNA matches it firmly. Not every row has a clone size; where given, it reads once, few, many or a size class.

V gene: TRBV9
J gene: TRBJ1-6
D gene: -
clone size: -
CDR3 protein: CASSVDTGPSPLHF
CDR3 DNA: TGTGCCAGCAGCGTAGACACAGGGCCCTCACCCCTCCACTTT

V gene: TRBV6-5
J gene: TRBJ1-4
D gene: TRBD1
clone size: -
CDR3 protein: CASSSLAGGGEKLFF
CDR3 DNA: TGTGCCAGCAGTTCGTTGGCAGGGGGAGGCGAAAAACTGTTTTTT

V gene: TRBV19
J gene: TRBJ1-2
D gene: -
clone size: -
CDR3 protein: CASTPAATNYGYTF
CDR3 DNA: TGTGCCAGTACCCCGGCGGCTACTAACTATGGCTACACCTTC

V gene: TRBV2
J gene: TRBJ1-6
D gene: -
clone size: -
CDR3 protein: CASTQGRREGDSPLHF
CDR3 DNA: TGTGCCAGCACCCAAGGGAGGCGTGAAGGTGATTCACCCCTCCACTTT

V gene: TRBV19
J gene: TRBJ1-2
D gene: -
clone size: -
CDR3 protein: CASSIQGLANYGYTF
CDR3 DNA: TGTGCCAGTAGTATTCAGGGATTAGCTAACTATGGCTACACCTTC

V gene: TRBV14
J gene: TRBJ2-1
D gene: -
clone size: -
CDR3 protein: CASSTHLTGLEQFF
CDR3 DNA: TGTGCCAGCAGCACGCACCTTACAGGGCTTGAGCAGTTCTTC

V gene: TRBV5-5
J gene: TRBJ1-5
D gene: -
clone size: -
CDR3 protein: CASSLLQGNNQPQHF
CDR3 DNA: TGTGCCAGCAGCTTATTACAGGGAAACAATCAGCCCCAGCATTTT

V gene: TRBV13
J gene: TRBJ2-5
D gene: -
clone size: -
CDR3 protein: CASSLGRTGQETQYF
CDR3 DNA: TGTGCCAGCAGCTTAGGCCGCACAGGGCAAGAGACCCAGTACTTC

V gene: TRBV27
J gene: TRBJ1-5
D gene: -
clone size: -
CDR3 protein: CASSYRDSNQPQHF
CDR3 DNA: TGTGCCAGCAGTTACAGGGATAGCAATCAGCCCCAGCATTTT

V gene: TRBV5-5
J gene: TRBJ2-2
D gene: TRBD1
clone size: -
CDR3 protein: CASSPAGQGTGTGELFF
CDR3 DNA: TGTGCCAGCAGCCCGGCGGGACAGGGTACGGGGACCGGGGAGCTGTTTTTT

V gene: TRBV4-2
J gene: TRBJ1-1
D gene: -
clone size: few
CDR3 protein: CASSAERGGVTEAFF
CDR3 DNA: TGTGCCAGCAGCGCTGAGCGGGGCGGAGTGACTGAAGCTTTCTTT

V gene: TRBV7-9
J gene: TRBJ1-1
D gene: -
clone size: -
CDR3 protein: CASTPSRAKDTEAFF
CDR3 DNA: TGTGCCAGCACCCCAAGCAGGGCGAAGGACACTGAAGCTTTCTTT

V gene: TRBV11-3
J gene: TRBJ2-7
D gene: TRBD2
clone size: -
CDR3 protein: CASSLGTRVIEQYF
CDR3 DNA: TGTGCCAGCAGCTTGGGGACTAGAGTCATCGAGCAGTACTTC

V gene: TRBV15
J gene: TRBJ2-1
D gene: TRBD2
clone size: few
CDR3 protein: CATSTERGGTYNEQFF
CDR3 DNA: TGTGCCACCAGCACCGAACGGGGGGGGACTTACAATGAGCAGTTCTTC

V gene: TRBV30
J gene: TRBJ2-7
D gene: -
clone size: -
CDR3 protein: CAWGRGLGFSYEQYF
CDR3 DNA: TGTGCCTGGGGGAGGGGGTTAGGGTTCTCCTACGAGCAGTACTTC

V gene: TRBV11-2
J gene: TRBJ1-2
D gene: -
clone size: -
CDR3 protein: CASSLSEGMDDGYTF
CDR3 DNA: TGTGCCAGCAGCTTAAGCGAGGGAATGGACGATGGCTACACCTTC

V gene: TRBV18
J gene: TRBJ2-2
D gene: -
clone size: -
CDR3 protein: CASSPPPRTGELFF
CDR3 DNA: TGTGCCAGCTCACCACCCCCTAGGACCGGGGAGCTGTTTTTT

V gene: TRBV18
J gene: TRBJ1-2
D gene: -
clone size: -
CDR3 protein: CASSPPNLVATANYGYTF
CDR3 DNA: TGTGCCAGCTCACCACCAAACCTGGTCGCGACTGCTAACTATGGCTACACCTTC

V gene: TRBV29-1
J gene: TRBJ2-2
D gene: -
clone size: -
CDR3 protein: CSVSGPVGANTGELFF
CDR3 DNA: TGCAGCGTTTCTGGCCCAGTCGGGGCGAACACCGGGGAGCTGTTTTTT

V gene: TRBV5-6
J gene: TRBJ2-7
D gene: TRBD2
clone size: once
CDR3 protein: CASSLGLAGDASYEQYF
CDR3 DNA: TGTGCCAGCAGCTTGGGGCTAGCGGGGGACGCCTCCTACGAGCAGTACTTC